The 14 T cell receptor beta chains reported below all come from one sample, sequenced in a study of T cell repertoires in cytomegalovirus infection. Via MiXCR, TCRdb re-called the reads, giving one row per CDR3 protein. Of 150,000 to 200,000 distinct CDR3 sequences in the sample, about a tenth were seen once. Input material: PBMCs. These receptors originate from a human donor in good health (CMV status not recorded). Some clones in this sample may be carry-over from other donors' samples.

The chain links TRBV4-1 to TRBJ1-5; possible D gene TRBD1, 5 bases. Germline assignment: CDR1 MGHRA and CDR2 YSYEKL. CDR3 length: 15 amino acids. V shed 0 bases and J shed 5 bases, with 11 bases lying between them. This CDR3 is CASSQDRGRDQPQHF. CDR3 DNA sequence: TGCGCCAGCAGCCAAGATCGGGGCAGGGATCAGCCCCAGCATTTT.

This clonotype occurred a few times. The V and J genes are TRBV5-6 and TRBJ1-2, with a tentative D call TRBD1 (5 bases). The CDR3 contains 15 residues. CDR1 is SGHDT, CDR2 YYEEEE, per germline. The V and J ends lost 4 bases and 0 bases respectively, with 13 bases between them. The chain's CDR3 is CASSQRATANYGYTF. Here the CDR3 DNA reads TGTGCCAGCAGCCAGCGGGCGACAGCTAACTATGGCTACACCTTC. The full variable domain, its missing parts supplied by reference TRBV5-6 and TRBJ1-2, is DAGVTQSPTHLIKTRGQQVTLRCSPKSGHDTVSWYQQALGQGPQFIFQYYEEEERQRGNFPDRFSGHQFPNYSSELNVNALLLGDSALYLCASSQRATANYGYTFGSGTRLTVV.

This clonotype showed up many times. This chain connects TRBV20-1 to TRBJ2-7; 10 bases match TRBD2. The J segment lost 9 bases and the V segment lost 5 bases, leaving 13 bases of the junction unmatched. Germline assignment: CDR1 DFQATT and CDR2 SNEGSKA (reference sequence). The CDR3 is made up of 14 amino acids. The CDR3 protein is CSASPVSSGSSQYF. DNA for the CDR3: TGCAGTGCTTCGCCGGTGTCTAGCGGGAGTTCGCAGTACTTC.

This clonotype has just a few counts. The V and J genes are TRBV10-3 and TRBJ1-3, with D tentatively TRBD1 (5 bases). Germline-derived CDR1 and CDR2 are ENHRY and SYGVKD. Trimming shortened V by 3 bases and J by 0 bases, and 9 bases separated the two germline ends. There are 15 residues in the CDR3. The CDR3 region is CAISEQATSGNTIYF. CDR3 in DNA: TGTGCCATCAGTGAACAGGCGACCTCTGGAAACACCATATATTTT.

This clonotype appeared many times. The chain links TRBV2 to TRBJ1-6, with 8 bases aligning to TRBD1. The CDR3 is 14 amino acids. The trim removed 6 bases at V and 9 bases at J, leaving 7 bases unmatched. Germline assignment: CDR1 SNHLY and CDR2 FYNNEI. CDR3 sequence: CASSVTGGGSPLHF. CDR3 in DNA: TGTGCCAGCAGCGTTACAGGGGGGGGTTCACCCCTCCACTTT. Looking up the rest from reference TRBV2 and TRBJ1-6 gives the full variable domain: EPEVTQTPSHQVTQMGQEVILRCVPISNHLYFYWYRQILGQKVEFLVSFYNNEISEKSEIFDDQFSVERPDGSNFTLKIRSTKLEDSAMYFCASSVTGGGSPLHFGNGTRLTVT.

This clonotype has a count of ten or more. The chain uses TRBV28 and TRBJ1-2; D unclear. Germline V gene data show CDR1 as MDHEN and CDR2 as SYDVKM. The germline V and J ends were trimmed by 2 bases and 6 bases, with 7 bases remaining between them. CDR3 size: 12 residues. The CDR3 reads CASSLPDHGYTF. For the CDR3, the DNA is TGTGCCAGCAGTTTACCCGATCATGGCTACACCTTC.

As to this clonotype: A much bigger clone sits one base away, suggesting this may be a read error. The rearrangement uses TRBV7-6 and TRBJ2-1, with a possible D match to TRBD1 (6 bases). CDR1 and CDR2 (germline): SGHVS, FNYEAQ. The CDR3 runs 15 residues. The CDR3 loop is CTSSSRTDTYNEQFF. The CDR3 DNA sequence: TGTACCAGCAGTTCTAGGACAGACACCTACAATGAGCAGTTCTTC.

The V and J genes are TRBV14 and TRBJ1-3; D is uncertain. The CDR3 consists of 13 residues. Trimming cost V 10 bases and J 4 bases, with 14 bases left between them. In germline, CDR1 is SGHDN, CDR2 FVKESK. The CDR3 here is CATTPVIGNTIYF. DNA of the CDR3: TGTGCCACCACCCCGGTAATCGGAAACACCATATATTTT. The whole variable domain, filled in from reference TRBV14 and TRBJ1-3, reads EAGVTQFPSHSVIEKGQTVTLRCDPISGHDNLYWYRRVMGKEIKFLLHFVKESKQDESGMPNNRFLAERTGGTYSTLKVQPAELEDSGVYFCATTPVIGNTIYFGEGSWLTVV.

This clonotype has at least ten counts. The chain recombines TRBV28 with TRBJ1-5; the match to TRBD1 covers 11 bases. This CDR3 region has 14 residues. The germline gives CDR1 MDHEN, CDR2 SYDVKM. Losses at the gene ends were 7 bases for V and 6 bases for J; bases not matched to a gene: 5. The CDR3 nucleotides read TGTGCCAGCACTGGACAGGGGGCGAGTCAGCCCCAGCATTTT. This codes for CASTGQGASQPQHF. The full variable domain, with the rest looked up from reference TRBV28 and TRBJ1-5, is DVKVTQSSRYLVKRTGEKVFLECVQDMDHENMFWYRQDPGLGLRLIYFSYDVKMKEKGDIPEGYSVSREKKERFSLILESASTNQTSMYLCASTGQGASQPQHFGDGTRLSIL.

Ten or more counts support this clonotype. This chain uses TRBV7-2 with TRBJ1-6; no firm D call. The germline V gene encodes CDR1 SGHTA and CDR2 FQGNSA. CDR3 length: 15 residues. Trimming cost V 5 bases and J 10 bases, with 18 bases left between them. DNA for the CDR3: TGTGCCAGCAGCCTAGTTGTAGGGAGTGGCTCACCCCTCCACTTT. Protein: CASSLVVGSGSPLHF.

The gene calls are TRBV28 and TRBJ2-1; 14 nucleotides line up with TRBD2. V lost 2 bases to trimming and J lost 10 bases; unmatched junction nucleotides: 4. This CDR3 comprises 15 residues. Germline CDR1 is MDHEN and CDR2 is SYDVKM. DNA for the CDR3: TGTGCCAGCAGTTTAGGGACTAGCGGGGGAAGGGAGCAGTTCTTC. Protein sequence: CASSLGTSGGREQFF.

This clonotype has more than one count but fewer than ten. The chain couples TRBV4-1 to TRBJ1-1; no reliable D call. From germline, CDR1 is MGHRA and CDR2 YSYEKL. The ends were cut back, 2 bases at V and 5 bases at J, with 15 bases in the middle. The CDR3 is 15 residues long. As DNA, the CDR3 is TGCGCCAGCAGCCAACCTACAAAAGGCAATACTGAAGCTTTCTTT. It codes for CASSQPTKGNTEAFF.

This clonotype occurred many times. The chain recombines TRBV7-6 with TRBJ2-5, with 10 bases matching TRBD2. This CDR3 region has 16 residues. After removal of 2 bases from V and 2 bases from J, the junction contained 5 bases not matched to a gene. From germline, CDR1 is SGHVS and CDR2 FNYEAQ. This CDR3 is CASSLISLAGQETQYF. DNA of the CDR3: TGTGCCAGCAGCTTAATTTCACTAGCGGGGCAAGAGACCCAGTACTTC.

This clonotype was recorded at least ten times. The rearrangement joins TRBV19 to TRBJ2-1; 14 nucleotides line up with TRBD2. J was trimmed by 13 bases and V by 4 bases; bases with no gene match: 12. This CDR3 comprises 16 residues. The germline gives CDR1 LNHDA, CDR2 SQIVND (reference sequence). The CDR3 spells CASSTDSGTSGRKQFF. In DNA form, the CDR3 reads TGTGCCAGTAGTACCGATTCCGGGACTAGCGGGAGAAAACAGTTCTTC.